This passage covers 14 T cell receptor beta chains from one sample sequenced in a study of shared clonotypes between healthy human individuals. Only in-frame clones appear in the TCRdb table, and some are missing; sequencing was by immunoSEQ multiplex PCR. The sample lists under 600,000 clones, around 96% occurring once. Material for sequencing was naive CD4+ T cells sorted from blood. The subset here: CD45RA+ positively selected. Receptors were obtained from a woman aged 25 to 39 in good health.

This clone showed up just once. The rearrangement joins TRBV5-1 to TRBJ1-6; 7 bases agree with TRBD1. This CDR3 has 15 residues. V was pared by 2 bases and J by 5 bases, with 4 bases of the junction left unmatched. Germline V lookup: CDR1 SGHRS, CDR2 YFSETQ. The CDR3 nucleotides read TGCGCCAGCAGCTTAATGGGGACAGATAATTCACCCCTCCACTTT. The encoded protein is CASSLMGTDNSPLHF.

The CDR3 region is CASSLLNTEAFF. CDR3 coding DNA: TGTGCCAGCAGCCTCTTGAACACTGAAGCTTTCTTT. The gene calls are TRBV6-4 and TRBJ1-1; D remains unclear. The V end lost 6 bases, the J end lost 0 bases, and 5 bases lay between the germline ends. The CDR3 contains 12 residues. From germline, CDR1 is MRHNA and CDR2 SNTAGT.

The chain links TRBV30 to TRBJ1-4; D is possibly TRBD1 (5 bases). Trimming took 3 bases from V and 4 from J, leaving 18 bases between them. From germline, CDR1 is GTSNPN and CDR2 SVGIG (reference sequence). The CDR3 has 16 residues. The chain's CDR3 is CAWSPLEGLVNEKLFF. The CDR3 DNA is TGTGCCTGGAGCCCCCTGGAGGGGCTGGTTAATGAAAAACTGTTTTTT.

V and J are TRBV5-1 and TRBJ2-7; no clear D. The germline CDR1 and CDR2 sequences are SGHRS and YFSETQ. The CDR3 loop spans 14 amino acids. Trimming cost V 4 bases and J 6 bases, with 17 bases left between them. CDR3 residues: CASSDNTPPGEQYF. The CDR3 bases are TGCGCCAGCAGCGACAACACCCCCCCGGGCGAGCAGTACTTC. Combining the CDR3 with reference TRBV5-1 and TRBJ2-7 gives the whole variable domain KAGVTQTPRYLIKTRGQQVTLSCSPISGHRSVSWYQQTPGQGLQFLFEYFSETQRNKGNFPGRFSGRQFSNSRSEMNVSTLELGDSALYLCASSDNTPPGEQYFGPGTRLTVT.

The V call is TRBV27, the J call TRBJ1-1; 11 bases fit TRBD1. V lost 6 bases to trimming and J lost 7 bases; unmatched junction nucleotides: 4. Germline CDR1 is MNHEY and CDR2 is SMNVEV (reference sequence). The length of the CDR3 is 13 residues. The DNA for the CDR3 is TGTGCCAGCAGGGGACAGGGGGATAATGAAGCTTTCTTT. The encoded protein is CASRGQGDNEAFF.

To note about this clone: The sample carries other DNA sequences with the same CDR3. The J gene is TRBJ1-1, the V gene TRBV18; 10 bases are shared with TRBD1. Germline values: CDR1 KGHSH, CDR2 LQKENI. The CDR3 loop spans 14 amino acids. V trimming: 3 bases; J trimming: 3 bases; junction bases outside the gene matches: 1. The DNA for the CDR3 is TGTGCCAGCTCACCGGGACAGGGGTACACTGAAGCTTTCTTT. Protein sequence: CASSPGQGYTEAFF.

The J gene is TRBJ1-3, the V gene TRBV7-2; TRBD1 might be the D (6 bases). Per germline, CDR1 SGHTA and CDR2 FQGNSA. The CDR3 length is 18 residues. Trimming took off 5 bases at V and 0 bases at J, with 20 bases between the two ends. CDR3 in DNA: TGTGCCAGCAGCCGGGTTGTCGGGGGGGCGACCTCTGGAAACACCATATATTTT. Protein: CASSRVVGGATSGNTIYF.

The CDR3 sequence: CSVDAGNTDTQYF. The CDR3 bases are TGCAGCGTTGACGCGGGGAACACAGATACGCAGTATTTT. V is TRBV29-1 and J is TRBJ2-3; tentatively, D is TRBD2 (6 bases). Germline V gene lookup returns CDR1 SQVTM and CDR2 ANQGSEA. Deletions cut 3 bases from V and 2 bases from J, with 9 bases between. The CDR3 is 13 amino acids.

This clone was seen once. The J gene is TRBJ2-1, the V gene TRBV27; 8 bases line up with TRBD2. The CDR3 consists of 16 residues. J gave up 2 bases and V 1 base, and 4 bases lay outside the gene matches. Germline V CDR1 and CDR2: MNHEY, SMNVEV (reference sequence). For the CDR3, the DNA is TGTGCCAGCAGTTTATGGAGCGGGAGCACCTACAATGAGCAGTTCTTC. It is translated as CASSLWSGSTYNEQFF.

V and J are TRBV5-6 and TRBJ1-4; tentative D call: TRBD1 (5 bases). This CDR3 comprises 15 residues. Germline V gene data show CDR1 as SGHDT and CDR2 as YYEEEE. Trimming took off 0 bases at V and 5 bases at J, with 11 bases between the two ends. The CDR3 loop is CASSLGGRPNEKLFF. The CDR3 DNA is TGTGCCAGCAGCTTGGGGGGCAGACCGAATGAAAAACTGTTTTTT.

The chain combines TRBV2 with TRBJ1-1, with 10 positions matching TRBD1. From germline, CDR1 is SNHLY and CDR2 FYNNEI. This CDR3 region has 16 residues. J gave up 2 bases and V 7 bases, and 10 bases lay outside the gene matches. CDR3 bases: TGTGCCAGCACCGCCGACAGGGGGCTAATAAACACTGAAGCTTTCTTT. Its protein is CASTADRGLINTEAFF. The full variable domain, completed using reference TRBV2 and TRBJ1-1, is EPEVTQTPSHQVTQMGQEVILRCVPISNHLYFYWYRQILGQKVEFLVSFYNNEISEKSEIFDDQFSVERPDGSNFTLKIRSTKLEDSAMYFCASTADRGLINTEAFFGQGTRLTVV.

CDR3 loop: CASSEDVRSSYNEQFF. The CDR3 DNA follows: TGTGCCAGCAGTGAAGATGTACGGAGCTCCTACAATGAGCAGTTCTTC. V is TRBV6-1 and J is TRBJ2-1; no reliable D call. V lost 1 base and J 0 bases, leaving 10 bases between the germline ends. CDR3 length: 16 residues. Germline V lookup: CDR1 MNHNS, CDR2 SASEGT.

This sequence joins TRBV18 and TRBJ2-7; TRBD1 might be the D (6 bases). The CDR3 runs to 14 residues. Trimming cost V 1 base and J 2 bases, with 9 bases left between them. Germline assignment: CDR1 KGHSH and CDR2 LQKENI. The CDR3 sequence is CASSPQDRAYEQYF. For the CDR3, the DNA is TGTGCCAGCTCACCACAGGACAGAGCCTACGAGCAGTACTTC.

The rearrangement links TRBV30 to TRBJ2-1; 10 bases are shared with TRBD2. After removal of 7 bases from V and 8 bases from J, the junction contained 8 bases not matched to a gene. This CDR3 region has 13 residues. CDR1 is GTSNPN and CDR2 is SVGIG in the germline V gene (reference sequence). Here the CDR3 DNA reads TGTGCCTTAGAAACTAGCGGGATACATGAGCAGTTCTTC. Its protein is CALETSGIHEQFF.